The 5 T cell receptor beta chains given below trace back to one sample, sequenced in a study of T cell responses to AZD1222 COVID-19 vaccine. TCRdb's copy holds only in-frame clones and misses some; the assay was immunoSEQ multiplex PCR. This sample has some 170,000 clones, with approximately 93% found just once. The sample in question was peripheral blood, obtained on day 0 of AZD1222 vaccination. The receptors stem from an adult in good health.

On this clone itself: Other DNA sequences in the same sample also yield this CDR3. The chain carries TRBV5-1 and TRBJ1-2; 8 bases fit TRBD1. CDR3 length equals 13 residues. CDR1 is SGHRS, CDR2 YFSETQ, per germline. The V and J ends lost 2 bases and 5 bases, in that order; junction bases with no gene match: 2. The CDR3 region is CASSLQGDYGYTF. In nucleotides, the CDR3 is TGCGCCAGCAGCTTACAGGGGGATTATGGCTACACCTTC.

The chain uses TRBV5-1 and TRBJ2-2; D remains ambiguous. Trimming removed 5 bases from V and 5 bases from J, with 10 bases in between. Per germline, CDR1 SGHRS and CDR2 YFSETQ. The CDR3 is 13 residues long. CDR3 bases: TGCGCCAGCAGGTCTGACGTAACCGGGGAGCTGTTTTTT. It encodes CASRSDVTGELFF.

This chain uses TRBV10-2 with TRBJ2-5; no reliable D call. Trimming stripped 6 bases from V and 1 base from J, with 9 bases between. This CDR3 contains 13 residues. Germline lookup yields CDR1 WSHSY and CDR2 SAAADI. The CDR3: CASRGPGQETQYF. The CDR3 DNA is TGCGCCAGCAGAGGACCTGGCCAAGAGACCCAGTACTTC.

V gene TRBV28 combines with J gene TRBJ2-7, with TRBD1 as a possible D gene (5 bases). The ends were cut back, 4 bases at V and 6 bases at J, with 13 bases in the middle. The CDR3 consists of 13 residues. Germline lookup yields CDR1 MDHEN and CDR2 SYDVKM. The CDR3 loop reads CASSSAGFGEQYF. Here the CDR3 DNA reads TGTGCCAGCAGTTCGGCAGGGTTTGGCGAGCAGTACTTC.

CDR3 region: CASSLFVKETQYF. CDR3 sequence (DNA): TGTGCCAGCAGTTTATTTGTCAAGGAGACCCAGTACTTC. This chain uses TRBV12-3 or TRBV12-4 with TRBJ2-5, with D uncertain. V was cut by 2 bases and J by 5 bases, with 9 bases left in between. This CDR3 contains 13 residues.